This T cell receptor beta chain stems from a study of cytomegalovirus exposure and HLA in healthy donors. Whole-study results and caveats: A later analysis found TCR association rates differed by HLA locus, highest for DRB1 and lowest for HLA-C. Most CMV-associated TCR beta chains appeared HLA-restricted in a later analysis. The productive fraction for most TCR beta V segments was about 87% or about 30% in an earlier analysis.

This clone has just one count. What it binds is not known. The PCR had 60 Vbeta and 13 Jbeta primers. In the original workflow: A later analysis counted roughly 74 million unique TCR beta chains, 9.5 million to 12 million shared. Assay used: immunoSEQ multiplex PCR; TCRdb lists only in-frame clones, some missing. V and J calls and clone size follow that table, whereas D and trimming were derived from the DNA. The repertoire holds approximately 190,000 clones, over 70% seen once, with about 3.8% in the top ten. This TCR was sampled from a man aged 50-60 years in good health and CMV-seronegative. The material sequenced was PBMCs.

CDR3 in amino acids: CASSQGWTGPFEQYF. In nucleotides, the CDR3 is TGCGCCAGCAGCCAAGGCTGGACAGGGCCATTCGAGCAGTACTTC. V and J are TRBV4-3 and TRBJ2-7, with TRBD1 matching over 8 bases. Germline CDR1 reads LGHNA; CDR2 reads YSLEER. The CDR3 loop spans 15 amino acids. V gave up 1 base and J gave up 6 bases; unmatched junction bases: 8.